The present TCR beta chain was sequenced within a study of long-term antiretroviral therapy in people with HIV. Every specimen provided roughly 0.85-11 million cryopreserved PBMC before DNA extraction took place. Run at survey level, the immunoSEQ assay was version v3.0. TCRdb's copy holds only in-frame clones and misses some; the assay was immunoSEQ multiplex PCR. The sample shows 25,000 to 35,000 clones, about 94% of them seen only once. CDR3 size: 17 residues. V dropped 1 base and J dropped 1 base, with 12 bases sitting between them. Study outcomes and limitations: Blood, drawn from about 2004 to 2018, may reflect older ART regimens.

Note on this clone: The antigen remains unidentified.

This sequence joins TRBV5-3 and TRBJ2-6, with D possibly being TRBD2 (5 bases). TRBV5-3 is sorted into the ORF group, with uncertain function. The receptor was isolated from a man aged 50 or older with HIV. The source material was unsorted PBMCs, sampled just over 7.3 years after starting antiretroviral therapy. As DNA, the CDR3 is TGTGCCAGAAGCTTGCGGGGTTCTTCTTCTGGGGCCAACGTCCTGACTTTC. Protein product: CARSLRGSSSGANVLTF.